These 16 T cell receptor beta chains were all obtained from the same sample, sequenced in a study of cytomegalovirus exposure and HLA in healthy donors. The study ran its PCR with 60 Vbeta and 13 Jbeta primers. Here immunoSEQ multiplex PCR was the method, and the copy in TCRdb shows in-frame clones only, minus some. Of about 160,000 clones listed, 60% to 80% are singletons. Sequenced material: PBMCs. These receptors came from a woman in her 50s in good health and CMV-seropositive.

The table lists this clone with a count of one. V and J are TRBV6-5 and TRBJ1-3; TRBD1 might be the D (5 bases). The germline gives CDR1 MNHEY, CDR2 SVGAGI. This CDR3 spans 14 amino acids. Deletions cut 6 bases from V and 0 bases from J, with 9 bases between. The CDR3 nucleotides read TGTGCCAGCAGCCAGGGCTTCTCTGGAAACACCATATATTTT. Amino acids: CASSQGFSGNTIYF.

This clone was recorded only once. The gene calls are TRBV7-9 and TRBJ1-4; 8 positions match TRBD1. This CDR3 spans 14 amino acids. The ends lost 7 bases at V and 8 bases at J; junction bases unmatched: 9. Per the germline V gene, CDR1 is SEHNR and CDR2 is FQNEAQ (reference sequence). DNA for the CDR3: TGTGCCAGCAACATCGGACAGGGAACAGAAAAACTGTTTTTT. It specifies CASNIGQGTEKLFF. Based on the CDR3 plus reference TRBV7-9 and TRBJ1-4, the full variable domain is DTGVSQNPRHKITKRGQNVTFRCDPISEHNRLYWYRQTLGQGPEFLTYFQNEAQLEKSRLLSDRFSAERPKGSFSTLEIQRTEQGDSAMYLCASNIGQGTEKLFFGSGTQLSVL.

The chain is built from TRBV30 and TRBJ2-7; perhaps TRBD2 as D (5 bases). The CDR3 is made up of 13 amino acids. Trimming left V 2 bases short and J 3 bases short, with 11 bases between. Germline-derived CDR1 and CDR2 are GTSNPN and SVGIG (reference sequence). In DNA, the CDR3 is TGTGCCTGGAGTAGGTCGGCGGGCTACGAGCAGTACTTC. Translated: CAWSRSAGYEQYF.

The V gene is TRBV5-1, the J gene TRBJ2-7; TRBD1 might be the D (6 bases). Germline assignment: CDR1 SGHRS and CDR2 YFSETQ. V was trimmed by 3 bases and J by 3 bases, leaving 7 bases between them. This CDR3 is built from 12 residues. CDR3 nucleotides: TGCGCCAGCAGCTGGGACAACTACGAGCAGTACTTC. Translating gives CASSWDNYEQYF.

This chain joins TRBV5-1 and TRBJ2-1, with 16 positions matching TRBD2. The CDR3 has 21 amino acids. Germline CDR1 reads SGHRS; CDR2 reads YFSETQ. The V and J ends lost 3 bases and 4 bases, in that order; junction bases with no gene match: 16. CDR3 bases: TGCGCCAGCAGCTCGAGCCCCGGGACTAGCGGGGGGGCCTCCACATACAATGAGCAGTTCTTC. Residues: CASSSSPGTSGGASTYNEQFF.

The chain recombines TRBV13 with TRBJ2-5; TRBD1 matches at 9 bases. The ends lost 5 bases at V and 4 bases at J; junction bases unmatched: 5. This CDR3 is built from 14 residues. Germline values: CDR1 PRHDT, CDR2 FYEKMQ (reference sequence). For the CDR3, the DNA is TGTGCCAGCAGCCAGGACAGGGGATTAGAGACCCAGTACTTC. The encoded protein is CASSQDRGLETQYF.

CDR3 nucleotides: TGTGCCAGTAGTATCGATTCCGGGACAGGGGATGAAAAACTGTTTTTT. Its translation: CASSIDSGTGDEKLFF. The chain carries TRBV19 and TRBJ1-4; the match to TRBD1 covers 10 bases. The CDR3 is made up of 16 amino acids. CDR1 LNHDA and CDR2 SQIVND come from the germline V gene (reference sequence). The junction had 7 bases not matched to a gene; V was cut back by 3 bases and J by 6 bases.

The rearrangement uses TRBV18 and TRBJ2-5, with TRBD1 matching 7 bases. Germline V CDR1 and CDR2: KGHSH, LQKENI. The V and J ends lost 2 bases and 4 bases, in that order; junction bases with no gene match: 7. The CDR3 runs to 15 residues. Here the CDR3 DNA reads TGTGCCAGCTCACCATACAAGGGGGCTGGAGAGACCCAGTACTTC. Protein sequence: CASSPYKGAGETQYF. Full variable domain (rest looked up from reference TRBV18 and TRBJ2-5): NAGVMQNPRHLVRRRGQEARLRCSPMKGHSHVYWYRQLPEEGLKFMVYLQKENIIDESGMPKERFSAEFPKEGPSILRIQQVVRGDSAAYFCASSPYKGAGETQYFGPGTRLLVL.

This clone was found a few times. The chain is built from TRBV9 and TRBJ1-3; 7 bases align to TRBD1. Germline V gene sequence: CDR1 SGDLS, CDR2 YYNGEE. The CDR3 has 14 residues. The junction had 3 bases not matched to a gene; V was cut back by 4 bases and J by 2 bases. The CDR3 here is CASSLTGAGNTIYF. The DNA for the CDR3 is TGTGCCAGCAGCTTAACAGGGGCTGGAAACACCATATATTTT.

CDR3 sequence reads: CASSDDRGVHNSPLHF. In nucleotides, the CDR3 is TGTGCCAGCAGTGATGACAGGGGGGTCCATAATTCACCCCTCCACTTT. This rearrangement joins TRBV2 to TRBJ1-6; 9 nucleotides align to TRBD1. V was pared by 3 bases and J by 5 bases, with 5 bases of the junction left unmatched. The V gene's germline CDR1 is SNHLY and CDR2 FYNNEI. This CDR3 is 16 amino acids long.

V usage is TRBV7-8 and J usage is TRBJ2-5; 12 bases align to TRBD2. With V trimmed by 1 base and J by 1 base, 10 bases remained unmatched. This CDR3 is 19 amino acids long. Germline loops: CDR1 SGHVS, CDR2 FQNEAQ. As DNA, the CDR3 is TGTGCCAGCAGCTTAGATAGACTAGCGGGGGAGAGCTTCCAAGAGACCCAGTACTTC. It specifies CASSLDRLAGESFQETQYF.

The chain joins TRBV4-3 to TRBJ1-1; D gene uncertain. V lost 2 bases and J lost 3, with 7 bases in between. CDR1 and CDR2 (germline): LGHNA, YSLEER. CDR3 length: 13 amino acids. CDR3 in amino acids: CASSQLRDTEAFF. The CDR3 region has the DNA TGCGCCAGCAGCCAACTCCGTGACACTGAAGCTTTCTTT.

The J gene is TRBJ1-1, the V gene TRBV5-4; D is possibly TRBD1 (6 bases). CDR1 SGHNT and CDR2 YYREEE come from the germline V gene (reference sequence). Trimming pared 4 bases from V and 3 bases from J, leaving 16 bases between. The CDR3 is 15 amino acids. CDR3 residues: CASSPGQRGYTEAFF. The CDR3 DNA follows: TGTGCCAGCAGCCCTGGTCAGAGGGGGTACACTGAAGCTTTCTTT.

Here the CDR3 reads CASSESGGKRYEQYF. The CDR3 region has the DNA TGCGCCAGCAGTGAGTCCGGGGGGAAGAGATACGAGCAGTACTTC. The V call is TRBV10-2, the J call TRBJ2-5; 7 bases are a match to TRBD2. The J call is doubtful: the DNA matches TRBJ2-7 better. The CDR3 has 15 amino acids. Germline values: CDR1 WSHSY, CDR2 SAAADI.

The rearrangement links TRBV10-2 to TRBJ1-2; 8 bases map to TRBD1. The germline CDR1 and CDR2 sequences are WSHSY and SAAADI. The length of the CDR3 is 15 residues. V gave up 1 base and J gave up 4 bases; unmatched junction bases: 5. The DNA of the CDR3 is TGCGCCAGCAGTGAGTTCCTAACAGGGGGCTATGGCTACACCTTC. It specifies CASSEFLTGGYGYTF.

CDR3 protein: CASSRGQAHTEAFF. CDR3 nucleotide sequence: TGTGCCAGCAGTAGGGGACAGGCGCACACTGAAGCTTTCTTT. The V and J genes are TRBV6-1 and TRBJ1-1; 8 bases fit TRBD1. Germline V gene lookup returns CDR1 MNHNS and CDR2 SASEGT. The V and J ends lost 5 bases and 3 bases, in that order; junction bases with no gene match: 5. CDR3 length: 14 amino acids.